This T cell receptor (beta chain) was recorded in a study of control samples from healthy donors and cancer patients (dated by TCRdb to the early 2020s). The method was the immunoSEQ multiplex PCR assay. The clones in this table, taken by TCRdb from immuneACCESS, are in-frame only. Not every clone is retained; where verified, under half of the shortfall comes from an unresolved V gene, and the cause of the rest is unknown. Within this sample are about 130,000 clones, with 80% to 95% of them counted one time only. 4.5% to 7% of the sample goes to the ten largest clones. Inclusive of the bounding cysteine and phenylalanine, the CDR3 is 15 residues long. The CDR3 DNA has 45 bases and is translated from base 1. As encoded in the germline V gene, CDR1 is MGHRA while CDR2 is YSYEKL. V is clipped by 6 bases and J by 7 bases, and the sequence between their germline boundaries is 21 bases long. This clone has just one count. The antigen it recognizes is unknown. No base quality values were provided; no much bigger clone lies one nucleotide off.

The origin of this receptor is a man between 18 and 35 years old in good health. The sequenced material came from blood. This chain is built from TRBV4-1 and TRBJ1-2, and the D gene may be TRBD1, 5 bases matching. DNA sequence: TGCGCCAGCAGGAAAGAGGAGCGGGGGTGGGGTGGCTACACCTTC. It encodes CASRKEERGWGGYTF.